These T cell receptor beta chains were read from a single sample in a study of blood T cell repertoires in COVID-19. The protocol was immunoSEQ multiplex PCR, while the TCRdb copy is restricted to in-frame clones and leaves out a portion. The repertoire consists of 200,000 to 250,000 clones, with roughly 84% occurring once and the leading ten covering 3.6%. The sequencing sample was made of peripheral blood. These receptors were taken from an elderly woman with acute or convalescent COVID-19. CDR3s include the opening cysteine and the closing phenylalanine or tryptophan. A D gene is named only where the DNA matches it firmly. Clone size is shown for a subset of rows, as once, few, many or a class of expanded clone.

V	size	J	D	CDR3	DNA
TRBV4-2	NA	TRBJ2-3	NA	CASSLQSTRGGTDTQYF	TGTGCCAGCAGCCTACAGTCAACTCGGGGAGGCACAGATACGCAGTATTTT
TRBV5-8	NA	TRBJ1-4	NA	CASSSPVIPGEKLFF	TGTGCCAGCAGCTCTCCCGTCATTCCGGGGGAAAAACTGTTTTTT
TRBV19	few	TRBJ1-1	NA	CASSPLKRQQNTEAFF	TGTGCCAGTAGTCCGCTAAAAAGACAGCAGAACACTGAAGCTTTCTTT
TRBV6-2/TRBV6-3	NA	TRBJ2-7	NA	CASSWGESYEQYF	TGTGCCAGCAGTTGGGGAGAGTCCTACGAGCAGTACTTC
TRBV6-5	NA	TRBJ1-4	NA	CASMDSGVGNEKLFF	TGTGCCAGCATGGATTCGGGGGTGGGGAATGAAAAACTGTTTTTT
TRBV9	NA	TRBJ2-1	NA	CASSGSGSSYNEQFF	TGTGCCAGCAGCGGATCGGGTAGCTCCTACAATGAGCAGTTCTTC
TRBV14	NA	TRBJ2-1	TRBD2	CASSPQPWAGGTYNEQFF	TGTGCCAGCAGCCCCCAGCCGTGGGCGGGGGGGACCTACAATGAGCAGTTCTTC
TRBV3-1/TRBV3-2	once	TRBJ1-1	NA	CASRGGTSTEAFF	TGTGCCAGCAGGGGAGGAACCTCCACTGAAGCTTTCTTT
TRBV30	NA	TRBJ1-4	TRBD1	CAWSSGQGGLGWEKLFF	TGTGCCTGGAGTTCCGGACAGGGGGGCTTGGGGTGGGAAAAACTGTTTTTT
TRBV6-5	NA	TRBJ2-2	TRBD2	CASSSGGSNTGELFF	TGTGCCAGCTCCTCGGGGGGGTCGAACACCGGGGAGCTGTTTTTT
TRBV27	NA	TRBJ2-7	NA	CASSLDRGYEQYF	TGTGCCAGCAGTCTGGATCGGGGGTACGAGCAGTACTTC
TRBV19	NA	TRBJ2-3	NA	CASSIGSRPSGFADTQYF	TGTGCCAGTAGTATTGGGAGCCGACCCTCCGGCTTCGCAGATACGCAGTATTTT
TRBV6-5	NA	TRBJ1-5	NA	CASSVGGERNQPQHF	TGTGCCAGCAGCGTCGGAGGGGAGCGAAATCAGCCCCAGCATTTT
TRBV2	NA	TRBJ1-2	TRBD1	CATTDRVYYGYTF	TGTGCCACCACCGACAGGGTTTACTATGGCTACACCTTC
TRBV27	NA	TRBJ1-2	TRBD1	CASSADRGPNYGYTF	TGTGCCAGCAGTGCCGACAGGGGGCCCAACTATGGCTACACCTTC
TRBV15	NA	TRBJ1-1	NA	CATSHDTNTEAFF	TGTGCCACCAGCCACGACACGAACACTGAAGCTTTCTTT
TRBV2	NA	TRBJ1-5	NA	CASSDTPFFSNQPQHF	TGTGCCAGCAGTGATACACCTTTTTTTAGCAATCAGCCCCAGCATTTT
TRBV7-2	NA	TRBJ1-2	NA	CASSPDSSQYYGYTF	TGTGCCAGCAGCCCAGACAGTTCCCAATACTATGGCTACACCTTC
TRBV3-1/TRBV3-2	NA	TRBJ1-1	NA	CASSPLGAETEAFF	TGTGCCAGCAGCCCGCTGGGGGCAGAAACTGAAGCTTTCTTT
TRBV11-1	NA	TRBJ1-4	NA	CASSRSTNEKLFF	TGTGCCAGCAGCCGTTCAACTAATGAAAAACTGTTTTTT
TRBV4-1	NA	TRBJ2-1	TRBD2	CASSQVRLADSYNEQFF	TGCGCCAGCAGCCAAGTCCGGCTAGCGGACTCCTACAATGAGCAGTTCTTC
TRBV6-5	NA	TRBJ2-5	NA	CASSYSTTGETQYF	TGTGCCAGCAGTTACTCGACCACGGGGGAGACCCAGTACTTC
TRBV18	NA	TRBJ1-6	NA	CASSPRQDPRGSPLHF	TGTGCCAGCTCACCGAGACAGGACCCGAGGGGTTCACCCCTCCACTTT
TRBV11-2	NA	TRBJ1-2	NA	CASSLGQNYGYTF	TGTGCCAGCAGCTTAGGCCAGAACTATGGCTACACCTTC
TRBV18	NA	TRBJ2-7	NA	CASSAGAQPSYEQYF	TGTGCCAGCTCAGCAGGGGCCCAACCGTCCTACGAGCAGTACTTC
TRBV9	NA	TRBJ2-1	TRBD2	CASSPSGLAGISEQFF	TGTGCCAGCAGCCCCTCGGGGCTAGCGGGGATCAGTGAGCAGTTCTTC
TRBV18	NA	TRBJ2-5	NA	CASSQYQETQYF	TGTGCCAGCTCCCAGTACCAAGAGACCCAGTACTTC
TRBV4-1	NA	TRBJ2-2	NA	CASSTTKGRVSGELFF	TGCGCCAGCAGCACAACTAAGGGCAGGGTCTCCGGGGAGCTGTTTTTT
TRBV7-2	NA	TRBJ1-1	NA	CASSPQTLNTEAFF	TGTGCCAGCAGCCCTCAGACATTGAACACTGAAGCTTTCTTT
TRBV19	NA	TRBJ1-1	NA	CASSMSRDTEAFF	TGTGCCAGTAGTATGTCCAGGGACACTGAAGCTTTCTTT
TRBV27	few	TRBJ1-6	NA	CASSTPYNSPLHF	TGTGCCAGCAGTACTCCCTATAATTCACCCCTCCACTTT
TRBV4-2	NA	TRBJ1-5	NA	CASSQDPYQPQHF	TGTGCCAGCAGCCAAGATCCATATCAGCCCCAGCATTTT
TRBV7-2	NA	TRBJ2-4	NA	CASTSEPGAKNIQYF	TGTGCCAGCACCTCTGAACCAGGGGCCAAAAACATTCAGTACTTC
TRBV27	NA	TRBJ2-7	TRBD2	CASLRRGSYEQYF	TGTGCCAGCCTGCGGCGGGGGTCTTACGAGCAGTACTTC
TRBV7-4	few	TRBJ2-7	NA	CASSLGQKLRWQYF	TGTGCCAGCAGCTTGGGACAAAAACTACGATGGCAGTACTTC
TRBV10-3	NA	TRBJ2-1	NA	CAISDPGGSPYNEQFF	TGTGCCATCAGTGACCCCGGGGGTTCCCCTTACAATGAGCAGTTCTTC
TRBV19	NA	TRBJ1-3	TRBD1	CASRGQGAYTIYF	TGTGCCAGTAGGGGACAGGGAGCCTACACCATATATTTT
TRBV5-1	NA	TRBJ2-7	NA	CASSLASSYEQYF	TGCGCCAGCAGCTTGGCCTCCTCCTACGAGCAGTACTTC
TRBV5-4	NA	TRBJ1-3	NA	CASSGIRQGSSGNTIYF	TGTGCCAGCAGTGGAATTAGACAAGGATCCTCTGGAAACACCATATATTTT
TRBV18	NA	TRBJ2-4	TRBD1	CASSLTGGAAKNIQYF	TGTGCCAGCTCACTGACAGGGGGCGCCGCCAAAAACATTCAGTACTTC
TRBV3-1/TRBV3-2	NA	TRBJ1-6	NA	CASSQDRGLPLHF	TGTGCCAGCAGCCAAGACAGGGGCTTACCCCTCCACTTT
TRBV20-1	NA	TRBJ2-7	NA	CSAAARNEQYF	TGCAGTGCTGCCGCTAGGAACGAGCAGTACTTC
TRBV6-5	NA	TRBJ1-1	NA	CASSYTGLNTEAFF	TGTGCCAGCAGTTACACAGGCTTGAACACTGAAGCTTTCTTT
TRBV5-1	NA	TRBJ1-6	NA	CASRPIHGGRWRNSPLHF	TGCGCCAGCAGGCCCATCCACGGGGGTCGTTGGCGGAATTCACCCCTCCACTTT
TRBV9	NA	TRBJ1-1	NA	CASSEIRDLEAFF	TGTGCCAGCAGCGAAATTAGGGACTTGGAAGCTTTCTTT
TRBV3-1/TRBV3-2	once	TRBJ1-2	NA	CASSLGHGLFYGYTF	TGTGCCAGCAGCCTAGGACACGGGTTGTTCTATGGCTACACCTTC
TRBV4-2	NA	TRBJ2-7	NA	CASSPHGTSAREQYF	TGTGCCAGCAGCCCCCACGGGACTTCCGCGCGCGAGCAGTACTTC
TRBV6-6	NA	TRBJ2-5	TRBD2	CATAALAGGQETQYF	TGTGCCACCGCCGCACTGGCGGGGGGGCAGGAGACCCAGTACTTC
TRBV19	NA	TRBJ2-5	NA	CASSMGRGNYHETQYF	TGTGCCAGTAGTATGGGCAGGGGAAATTACCACGAGACCCAGTACTTC
TRBV7-2	once	TRBJ1-1	TRBD1	CASSLGGQVTEAFF	TGTGCCAGCAGCTTAGGGGGACAGGTCACTGAAGCTTTCTTT